This entry lists 10 T cell receptor beta chains sequenced from one sample in a study of T cells in Graves' hyperthyroidism and ophthalmopathy (dated by TCRdb to about 2019). Receptor libraries were prepared by multiplex PCR. The reads were generated on an Illumina HiSeq 2000. TCR beta CDR3 regions were amplified from RNA transcripts. For the first round of RT-PCR on the TCR CDR3, the HTBI primer set was used together with the Qiagen OneStep RT-PCR kit. Using fastp at Q25 and MiXCR, TCRdb reprocessed the public reads and kept productive beta chains. Records with the same CDR3 protein are collapsed into one entry carrying the most frequent genes and DNA. The sample table records around 800,000 distinct CDR3 sequences; over 35% of these occur just once. The ten most abundant clones make up approximately 10% of the sample. Material: blood. These receptors all come from a man aged 18 to 29 with Graves' hyperthyroidism.

This rearrangement joins TRBV9 to TRBJ2-5, with D possibly called TRBD1 or TRBD2 (6 bases each). Germline assignment: CDR1 SGDLS and CDR2 YYNGEE. This CDR3 comprises 15 residues. The ends were cut back, 6 bases at V and 2 bases at J, with 17 bases in the middle. CDR3 in amino acids: CASTTGGGGQETQYF. CDR3 nucleotides: TGTGCCAGCACCACCGGCGGAGGGGGACAAGAGACCCAGTACTTC.

This chain connects TRBV10-3 to TRBJ2-7; D remains ambiguous. The V gene's germline CDR1 is ENHRY and CDR2 SYGVKD. The CDR3 sequence is 15 residues long. Deletions cut 3 bases from V and 2 bases from J, with 14 bases between. The DNA for the CDR3 is TGTGCCATCAGTGACTCTCGAACCGGACCCTACGAGCAGTACTTC. Translated, it gives CAISDSRTGPYEQYF.

This clonotype was recorded many times. J is TRBJ2-2 and V is TRBV10-3; D is ambiguous. Germline V gene data show CDR1 as ENHRY and CDR2 as SYGVKD. The CDR3 is 14 residues long. The germline V and J ends were trimmed by 0 bases and 5 bases, with 7 bases remaining between them. CDR3 loop: CAISESSSTGELFF. The CDR3 nucleotides are TGTGCCATCAGTGAGTCGTCATCTACCGGGGAGCTGTTTTTT.

A few counts support this clonotype. This chain links TRBV12-3 or TRBV12-4 with TRBJ2-2; 9 positions match TRBD1. This CDR3 is 15 amino acids long. V lost 5 bases, J lost 4 bases, and 5 bases stayed unmatched. The CDR3 loop is CASSGGQGPTGELFF. The CDR3, as DNA: TGTGCCAGCAGTGGGGGACAGGGTCCCACCGGGGAGCTGTTTTTT.

This clonotype has a handful of counts. The chain has TRBV5-8 and TRBJ1-1; possible D gene TRBD1, 6 bases. The V gene lost 4 bases and the J gene lost 7 bases, with 20 bases spanning the gap. The CDR3 is 15 residues long. In germline, CDR1 is SGHTS, CDR2 YDEGEE. DNA for the CDR3: TGTGCCAGCAGCCAGTACTCGGGGGGCGGAGTTGAAGCTTTCTTT. This codes for CASSQYSGGGVEAFF.

This chain's CDR3 is CSVQTGENTEAFF. The DNA for the CDR3 is TGCAGTGTCCAGACAGGGGAGAACACTGAAGCTTTCTTT. The chain recombines TRBV20-1 with TRBJ1-1, with 8 bases fitting TRBD1. The J segment lost 1 base and the V segment lost 7 bases, leaving 5 bases of the junction unmatched. CDR1 and CDR2 (germline): DFQATT, SNEGSKA (reference sequence). The CDR3 totals 13 residues.

This chain joins TRBV7-2 and TRBJ1-2; 7 bases are shared with TRBD1. The CDR3 is 15 amino acids. Germline CDR1 is SGHTA and CDR2 is FQGNSA. J was trimmed by 2 bases and V by 6 bases; bases with no gene match: 9. In nucleotides, the CDR3 is TGTGCCAGCAGGAAGACTCCGGGACAGAACTATGGCTACACCTTC. Translating gives CASRKTPGQNYGYTF.

The sample holds many counts of this clonotype. J is TRBJ1-6 and V is TRBV10-3, with a weak D call TRBD1 (5 bases). The V gene lost 0 bases and the J gene lost 1 base, with 16 bases spanning the gap. Per germline, CDR1 ENHRY and CDR2 SYGVKD. The CDR3 length is 19 residues. The CDR3 reads CAISESRSPGGSYNSPLHF. The CDR3 DNA is TGTGCCATCAGTGAGTCAAGGTCCCCCGGGGGGTCCTATAATTCACCCCTCCACTTT.

The chain uses TRBV5-1 and TRBJ2-2; D is possibly TRBD1 (6 bases). Trimming cost V 3 bases and J 6 bases, with 12 bases left between them. Germline CDR1 is SGHRS and CDR2 is YFSETQ. The CDR3 has 14 amino acids. Here the CDR3 DNA reads TGCGCCAGCAGCTCGCGACAGGTCTCCGGGGAGCTGTTTTTT. It is translated as CASSSRQVSGELFF.

In regard to this clonotype: This clone may be a read error of a much larger clone one base away. This rearrangement joins TRBV2 to TRBJ1-4; D remains unclear. CDR3 length equals 12 residues. Trimming left V 3 bases short and J 13 bases short, with 12 bases between. Germline values: CDR1 SNHLY, CDR2 FYNNEI. CDR3 loop: CASSEGSQILFF. As DNA, the CDR3 is TGTGCCAGCAGTGAGGGATCGCAGATACTGTTTTTT.